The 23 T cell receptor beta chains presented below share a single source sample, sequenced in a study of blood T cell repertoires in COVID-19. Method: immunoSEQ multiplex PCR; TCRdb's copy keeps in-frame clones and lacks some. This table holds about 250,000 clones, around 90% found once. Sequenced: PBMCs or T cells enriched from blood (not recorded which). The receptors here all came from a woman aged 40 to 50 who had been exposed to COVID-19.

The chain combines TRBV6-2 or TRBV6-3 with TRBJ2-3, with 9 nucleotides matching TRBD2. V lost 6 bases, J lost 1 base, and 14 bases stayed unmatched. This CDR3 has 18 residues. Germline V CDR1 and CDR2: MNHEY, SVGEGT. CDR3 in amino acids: CASSPQGGGAPGTDTQYF. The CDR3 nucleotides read TGTGCCAGCAGCCCCCAGGGCGGGGGGGCCCCCGGCACAGATACGCAGTATTTT.

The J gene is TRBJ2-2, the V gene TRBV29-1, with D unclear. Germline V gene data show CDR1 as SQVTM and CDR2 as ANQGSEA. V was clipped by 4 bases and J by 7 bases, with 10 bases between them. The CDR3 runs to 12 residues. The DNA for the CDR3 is TGCAGCGTTGTTTTTTTTTACGGGGAGCTGTTTTTT. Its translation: CSVVFFYGELFF.

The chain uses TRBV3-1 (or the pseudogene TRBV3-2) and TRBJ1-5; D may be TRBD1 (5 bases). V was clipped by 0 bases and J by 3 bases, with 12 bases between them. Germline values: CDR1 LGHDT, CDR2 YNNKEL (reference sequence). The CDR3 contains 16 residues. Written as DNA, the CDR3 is TGTGCCAGCAGCCAAGATTTACCAGGGCACAATCAGCCCCAGCATTTT. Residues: CASSQDLPGHNQPQHF.

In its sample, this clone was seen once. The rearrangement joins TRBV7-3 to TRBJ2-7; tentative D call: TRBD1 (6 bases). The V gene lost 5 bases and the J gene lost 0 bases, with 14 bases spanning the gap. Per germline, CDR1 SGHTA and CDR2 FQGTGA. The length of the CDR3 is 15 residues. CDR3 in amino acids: CASSPQGRSSYEQYF. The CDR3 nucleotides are TGTGCCAGCAGCCCGCAGGGGCGCTCCTCCTACGAGCAGTACTTC.

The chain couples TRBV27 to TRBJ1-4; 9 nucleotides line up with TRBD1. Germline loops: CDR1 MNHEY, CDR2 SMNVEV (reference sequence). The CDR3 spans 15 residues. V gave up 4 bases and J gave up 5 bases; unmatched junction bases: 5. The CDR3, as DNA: TGTGCCAGCAGTTCACCCGGGACAGGGAATGAAAAACTGTTTTTT. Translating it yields CASSSPGTGNEKLFF.

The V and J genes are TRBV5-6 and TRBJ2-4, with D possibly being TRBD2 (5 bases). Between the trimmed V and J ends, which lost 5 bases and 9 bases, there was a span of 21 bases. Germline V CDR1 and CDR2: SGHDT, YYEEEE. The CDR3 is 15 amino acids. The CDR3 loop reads CASSQLGPLVGIQYF. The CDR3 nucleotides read TGTGCCAGCAGTCAACTAGGGCCACTAGTAGGCATTCAGTACTTC. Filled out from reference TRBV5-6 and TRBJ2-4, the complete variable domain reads DAGVTQSPTHLIKTRGQQVTLRCSPKSGHDTVSWYQQALGQGPQFIFQYYEEEERQRGNFPDRFSGHQFPNYSSELNVNALLLGDSALYLCASSQLGPLVGIQYFGAGTRLSVL.

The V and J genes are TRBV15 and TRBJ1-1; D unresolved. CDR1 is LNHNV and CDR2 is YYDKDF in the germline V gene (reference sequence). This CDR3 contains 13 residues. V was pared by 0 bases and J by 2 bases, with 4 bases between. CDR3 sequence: CATSRDVNTEAFF. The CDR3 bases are TGTGCCACCAGCAGAGACGTTAACACTGAAGCTTTCTTT.

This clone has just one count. Written as DNA, the CDR3 is TGTGCCATCAGTGAGTCGACTCGCGGGAGCTCCTACGAGCAGTACGTC. It yields the protein CAISESTRGSSYEQYV. The chain carries TRBV10-3 and TRBJ2-7; 7 nucleotides line up with TRBD2. V lost 0 bases to trimming and J lost 0 bases; unmatched junction nucleotides: 5. CDR1 is ENHRY, CDR2 SYGVKD, per germline. CDR3 length equals 16 residues.

This CDR3 reads CASSQDRKQLNYGYTF. CDR3 in DNA: TGCGCCAGCAGCCAAGATCGGAAACAGCTTAACTATGGCTACACCTTC. The chain combines TRBV4-3 with TRBJ1-2; D is unclear. V lost 0 bases and J lost 1, with 12 bases in between. This CDR3 region has 16 residues. Germline V gene data show CDR1 as LGHNA and CDR2 as YSLEER.

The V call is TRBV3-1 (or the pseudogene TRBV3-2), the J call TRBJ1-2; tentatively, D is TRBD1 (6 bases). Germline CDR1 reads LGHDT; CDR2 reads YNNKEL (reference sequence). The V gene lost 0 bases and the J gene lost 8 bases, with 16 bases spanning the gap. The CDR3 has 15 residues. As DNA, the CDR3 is TGTGCCAGCAGCCAAGATCTCAGGGGCGGGTGGGGCTACACCTTC. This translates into CASSQDLRGGWGYTF.

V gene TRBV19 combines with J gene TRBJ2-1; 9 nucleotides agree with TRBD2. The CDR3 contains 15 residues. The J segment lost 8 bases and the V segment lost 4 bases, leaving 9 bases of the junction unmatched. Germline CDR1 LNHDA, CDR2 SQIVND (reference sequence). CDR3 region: CASSRMSGGTYEQFF. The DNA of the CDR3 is TGTGCCAGTAGTAGGATGAGCGGGGGGACCTATGAGCAGTTCTTC. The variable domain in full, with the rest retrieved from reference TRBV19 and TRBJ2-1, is DGGITQSPKYLFRKEGQNVTLSCEQNLNHDAMYWYRQDPGQGLRLIYYSQIVNDFQKGDIAEGYSVSREKKESFPLTVTSAQKNPTAFYLCASSRMSGGTYEQFFGPGTRLTVL.

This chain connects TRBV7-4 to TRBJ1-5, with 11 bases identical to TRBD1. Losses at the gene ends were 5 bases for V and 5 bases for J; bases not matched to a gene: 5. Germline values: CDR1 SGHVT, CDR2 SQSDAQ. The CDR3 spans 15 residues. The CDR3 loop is CASSPDRGLHQPQHF. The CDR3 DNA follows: TGTGCCAGCAGCCCGGACAGGGGGCTTCATCAGCCCCAGCATTTT.

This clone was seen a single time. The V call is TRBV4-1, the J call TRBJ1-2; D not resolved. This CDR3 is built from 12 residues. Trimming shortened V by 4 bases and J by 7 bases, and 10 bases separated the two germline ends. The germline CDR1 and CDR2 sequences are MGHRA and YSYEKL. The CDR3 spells CASSPSGFGYTF. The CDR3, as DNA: TGCGCCAGCAGCCCCTCGGGGTTTGGCTACACCTTC.

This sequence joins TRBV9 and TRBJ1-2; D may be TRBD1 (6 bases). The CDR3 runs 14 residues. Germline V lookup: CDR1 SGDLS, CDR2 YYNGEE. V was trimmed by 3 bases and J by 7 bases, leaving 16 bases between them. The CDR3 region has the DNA TGTGCCAGCAGCGAGGGACATGGTTTGCGTGGCTACACCTTC. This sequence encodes CASSEGHGLRGYTF.

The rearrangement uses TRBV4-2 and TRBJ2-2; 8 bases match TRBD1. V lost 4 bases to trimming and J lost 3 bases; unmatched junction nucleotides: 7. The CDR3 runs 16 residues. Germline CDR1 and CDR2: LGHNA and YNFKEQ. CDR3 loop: CASSRTGNVYTGELFF. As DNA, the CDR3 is TGTGCCAGCAGCCGGACAGGGAACGTTTACACCGGGGAGCTGTTTTTT.

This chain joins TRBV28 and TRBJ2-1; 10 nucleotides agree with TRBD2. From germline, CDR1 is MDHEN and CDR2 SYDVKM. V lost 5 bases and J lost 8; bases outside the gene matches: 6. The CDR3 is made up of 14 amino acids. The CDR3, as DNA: TGTGCCAGCAGTGCTAGCGGGGGAATCGATGAGCAGTTCTTC. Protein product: CASSASGGIDEQFF.

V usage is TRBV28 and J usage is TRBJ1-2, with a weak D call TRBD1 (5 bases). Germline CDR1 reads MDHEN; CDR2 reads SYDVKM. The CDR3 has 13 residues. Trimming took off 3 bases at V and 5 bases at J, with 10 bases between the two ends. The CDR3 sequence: CASSFRALYGYTF. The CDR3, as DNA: TGTGCCAGCAGTTTCAGGGCCCTGTATGGCTACACCTTC.

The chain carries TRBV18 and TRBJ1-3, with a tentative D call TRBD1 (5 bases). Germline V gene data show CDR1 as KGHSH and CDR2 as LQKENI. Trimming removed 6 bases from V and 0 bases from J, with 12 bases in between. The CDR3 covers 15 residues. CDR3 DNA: TGTGCCAGCTCGGGAGGGGCTAGCTCTGGAAACACCATATATTTT. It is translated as CASSGGASSGNTIYF.

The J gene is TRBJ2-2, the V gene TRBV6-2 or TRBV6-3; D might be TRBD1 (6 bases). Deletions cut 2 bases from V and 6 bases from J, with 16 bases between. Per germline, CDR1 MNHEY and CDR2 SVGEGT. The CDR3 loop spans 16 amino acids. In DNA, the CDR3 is TGTGCCAGCAGTTACCTAGGGGATGGGGGCTCCGGGGAGCTGTTTTTT. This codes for CASSYLGDGGSGELFF.

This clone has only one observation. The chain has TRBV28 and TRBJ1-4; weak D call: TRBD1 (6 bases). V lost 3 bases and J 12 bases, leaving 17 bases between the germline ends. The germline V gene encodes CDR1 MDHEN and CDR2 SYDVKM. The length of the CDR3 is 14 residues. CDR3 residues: CASSLVPGVWELFF. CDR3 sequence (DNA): TGTGCCAGCAGTTTGGTTCCAGGGGTATGGGAACTGTTTTTT.

The DNA of the CDR3 is TGCGCCAGCAGCCGCCGGGACAGGGAGGAAAAACTGTTTTTT. Translating it yields CASSRRDREEKLFF. The chain joins TRBV4-3 to TRBJ1-4, with TRBD1 identical over 9 bases. Germline V lookup: CDR1 LGHNA, CDR2 YSLEER. J lost 8 bases, V lost 4 bases, and 5 bases had no gene match. The CDR3 runs to 14 residues.

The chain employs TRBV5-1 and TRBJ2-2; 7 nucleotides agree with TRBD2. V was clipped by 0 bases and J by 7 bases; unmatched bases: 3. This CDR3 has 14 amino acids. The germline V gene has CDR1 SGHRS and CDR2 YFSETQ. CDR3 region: CASSLDPGGGELFF. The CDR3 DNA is TGCGCCAGCAGCTTGGATCCGGGAGGCGGGGAGCTGTTTTTT.

The CDR3 sequence is CATSVRTGSGYTF. The DNA of the CDR3 is TGTGCCACCAGCGTAAGGACAGGGAGCGGCTACACCTTC. V usage is TRBV15 and J usage is TRBJ1-2; 8 nucleotides agree with TRBD1. Germline lookup yields CDR1 LNHNV and CDR2 YYDKDF (reference sequence). The V segment lost 5 bases and the J segment 8 bases; nucleotides outside the gene matches: 7. This CDR3 has 13 amino acids.